The 9 T cell receptor beta chains given below trace back to one sample, sequenced in a study of blood T cells in healthy people across ages. Next came a second PCR, run for about 6 to 12 cycles, which used a sample-barcoded 5' primer along with a J-beta primer mix. Each CDR3 protein is one row after TCRdb ran MiXCR on the 5' RACE reads. The sample lists some 320,000 distinct CDR3 sequences; around 29% were seen once. The specimen sequenced was blood. The source is a woman in her 70s in good health.

This clonotype was seen more than once but under ten times. This chain links TRBV20-1 with TRBJ2-1, with 7 bases lining up with TRBD2. The CDR3 sequence is 17 residues long. V gave up 4 bases and J gave up 6 bases; unmatched junction bases: 18. Germline loops: CDR1 DFQATT, CDR2 SNEGSKA (reference sequence). The DNA for the CDR3 is TGCAGTGCTATAGGACTTCTTGGGGGGGGGTGGTCCAATGAGCAGTTCTTC. It yields the protein CSAIGLLGGGWSNEQFF.

This clonotype was counted between two and nine times. This sequence joins TRBV4-1 and TRBJ2-2; a weak D match, TRBD2 (5 bases). The ends were cut back, 0 bases at V and 6 bases at J, with 11 bases in the middle. Germline assignment: CDR1 MGHRA and CDR2 YSYEKL. This CDR3 is built from 15 residues. In nucleotides, the CDR3 is TGCGCCAGCAGCCAAGACCCGGCGGGTCCCGGGGAGCTGTTTTTT. This sequence encodes CASSQDPAGPGELFF.

This clonotype was counted many times. The chain combines TRBV7-2 with TRBJ2-2; 8 bases match TRBD2. Trimming cost V 1 base and J 4 bases; bases outside gene matches: 2. The CDR3 contains 15 residues. CDR1 SGHTA and CDR2 FQGNSA come from the germline V gene. CDR3: CASSLGGTSTGELFF. CDR3 nucleotide sequence: TGTGCCAGCAGCTTAGGAGGGACTAGCACCGGGGAGCTGTTTTTT.

In its sample, this clonotype was seen a few times. J is TRBJ2-5 and V is TRBV4-3, with D uncertain. CDR1 is LGHNA, CDR2 YSLEER, per germline. The CDR3 spans 15 residues. Trimming removed 1 base at V and 9 bases at J, with 18 bases between. CDR3 in DNA: TGCGCCAGCAGCCAAGGGCAGGAGAGCTTAAGAGCCCAGTACTTC. Translated, it gives CASSQGQESLRAQYF.

The genes are TRBV27 and TRBJ2-1, with D unclear. There are 13 residues in the CDR3. In germline, CDR1 is MNHEY, CDR2 SMNVEV (reference sequence). Trimming pared 2 bases from V and 10 bases from J, leaving 12 bases between. CDR3 in DNA: TGTGCCAGCAGTTTAATATCATATGGAGAGCAGTTCTTC. As protein: CASSLISYGEQFF.

This sequence joins TRBV7-3 and TRBJ2-6, with D unclear. V lost 1 base and J 1 base, leaving 5 bases between the germline ends. Germline assignment: CDR1 SGHTA and CDR2 FQGTGA. This CDR3 has 15 amino acids. The CDR3 coding sequence is TGTGCCAGCAGCTTAAGCCAATCTGGGGCCAACGTCCTGACTTTC. Translating it yields CASSLSQSGANVLTF.

Turning to this clonotype: One end of the junction is discordant with germline, which a read error may explain. The chain couples TRBV4-3 to TRBJ1-3; 9 bases align to TRBD1. CDR1 and CDR2 (germline): LGHNA, YSLEER. The CDR3 contains 18 residues. The CDR3 region is CANSQDVGQGSPGNTIYF. For the CDR3, the DNA is TGCGCCAACAGCCAAGATGTGGGACAGGGAAGTCCGGGAAACACCATATATTTT.

This clonotype has ten or more counts. The chain combines TRBV4-1 with TRBJ2-1, with TRBD2 as a possible D gene (5 bases). CDR3 size: 15 residues. Germline lookup yields CDR1 MGHRA and CDR2 YSYEKL. The V end was cut by 1 base, the J end by 8 bases, with 15 bases between. DNA for the CDR3: TGCGCCAGCAGCCAAGGGAGGCTATGGGATGATGAGCAGTTCTTC. Encoded protein: CASSQGRLWDDEQFF.

This clonotype has a handful of counts. The rearrangement joins TRBV10-3 to TRBJ2-5, with D possibly being TRBD1 or TRBD2 (5 bases each). The CDR3 has 14 amino acids. Per germline, CDR1 ENHRY and CDR2 SYGVKD. Trimming pared 3 bases from V and 5 bases from J, leaving 13 bases between. The CDR3 region is CAISDEDWGETQYF. The CDR3 coding sequence is TGTGCCATCAGTGACGAAGACTGGGGGGAGACCCAGTACTTC.